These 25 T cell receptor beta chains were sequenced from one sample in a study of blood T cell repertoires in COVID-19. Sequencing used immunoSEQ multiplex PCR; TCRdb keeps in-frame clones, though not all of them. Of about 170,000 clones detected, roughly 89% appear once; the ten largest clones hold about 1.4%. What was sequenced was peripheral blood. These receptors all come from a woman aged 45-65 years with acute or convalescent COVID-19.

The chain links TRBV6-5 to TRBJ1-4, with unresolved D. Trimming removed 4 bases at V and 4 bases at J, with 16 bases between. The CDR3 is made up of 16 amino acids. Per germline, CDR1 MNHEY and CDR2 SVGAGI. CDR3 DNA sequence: TGTGCCAGCAGTTCCCGAAATTCGGGGATTAATGAAAAACTGTTTTTT. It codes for CASSSRNSGINEKLFF.

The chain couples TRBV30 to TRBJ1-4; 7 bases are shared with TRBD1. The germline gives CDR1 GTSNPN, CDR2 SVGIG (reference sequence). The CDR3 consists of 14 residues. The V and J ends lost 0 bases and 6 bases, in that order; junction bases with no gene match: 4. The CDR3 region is CAWSVLGTDEKLFF. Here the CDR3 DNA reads TGTGCCTGGAGTGTACTCGGGACAGATGAAAAACTGTTTTTT.

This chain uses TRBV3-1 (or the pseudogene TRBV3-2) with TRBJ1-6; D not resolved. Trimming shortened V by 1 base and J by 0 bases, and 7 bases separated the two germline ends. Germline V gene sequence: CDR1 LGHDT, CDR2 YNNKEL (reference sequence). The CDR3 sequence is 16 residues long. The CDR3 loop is CASSQAPSSYNSPLHF. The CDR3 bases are TGTGCCAGCAGCCAAGCCCCCAGCTCCTATAATTCACCCCTCCACTTT.

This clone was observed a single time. CDR3: CASSQSGRVAGYTDTQYF. The DNA of the CDR3 is TGCGCCAGCAGTCAATCGGGGCGGGTAGCGGGGTACACAGATACGCAGTATTTT. The chain couples TRBV23-1 to TRBJ2-3, with TRBD2 matching 8 bases. TRBV23-1 is designated an ORF whose function remains uncertain. CDR3 length: 18 amino acids. V gave up 0 bases and J gave up 2 bases; unmatched junction bases: 10.

The CDR3 loop reads CAWSPTGAYEQYF. The CDR3 nucleotides read TGTGCCTGGAGTCCCACAGGGGCCTACGAGCAGTACTTC. The chain combines TRBV30 with TRBJ2-7, with 7 bases lining up with TRBD1. CDR3 length: 13 residues. CDR1 and CDR2 (germline): GTSNPN, SVGIG (reference sequence). The trim removed 2 bases at V and 2 bases at J, leaving 3 bases unmatched.

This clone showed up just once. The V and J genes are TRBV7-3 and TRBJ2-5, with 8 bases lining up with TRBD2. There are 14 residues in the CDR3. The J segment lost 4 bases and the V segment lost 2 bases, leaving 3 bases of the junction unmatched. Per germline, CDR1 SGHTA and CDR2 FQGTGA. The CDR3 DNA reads TGTGCCAGCAGCTTACGGGGGGGCCGAGAGACCCAGTACTTC. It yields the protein CASSLRGGRETQYF.

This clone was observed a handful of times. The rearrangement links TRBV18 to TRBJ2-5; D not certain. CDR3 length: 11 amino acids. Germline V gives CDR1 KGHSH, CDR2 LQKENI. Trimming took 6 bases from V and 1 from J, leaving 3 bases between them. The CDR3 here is CASSRQETQYF. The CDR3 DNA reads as TGTGCCAGCTCCCGCCAAGAGACCCAGTACTTC. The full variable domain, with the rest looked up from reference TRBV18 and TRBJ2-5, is NAGVMQNPRHLVRRRGQEARLRCSPMKGHSHVYWYRQLPEEGLKFMVYLQKENIIDESGMPKERFSAEFPKEGPSILRIQQVVRGDSAAYFCASSRQETQYFGPGTRLLVL.

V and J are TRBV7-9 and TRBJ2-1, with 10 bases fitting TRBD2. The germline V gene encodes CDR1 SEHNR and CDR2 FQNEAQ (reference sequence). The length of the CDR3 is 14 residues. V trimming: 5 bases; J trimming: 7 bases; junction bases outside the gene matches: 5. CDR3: CASSLLAGANEQFF. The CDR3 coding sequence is TGTGCCAGCAGCCTGCTAGCGGGAGCAAATGAGCAGTTCTTC.

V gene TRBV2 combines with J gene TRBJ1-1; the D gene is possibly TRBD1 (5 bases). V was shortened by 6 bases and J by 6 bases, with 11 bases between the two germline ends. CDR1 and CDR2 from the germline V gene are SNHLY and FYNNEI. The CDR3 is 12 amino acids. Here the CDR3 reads CASRSDKSEAFF. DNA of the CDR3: TGTGCCAGCAGATCGGACAAATCTGAAGCTTTCTTT.

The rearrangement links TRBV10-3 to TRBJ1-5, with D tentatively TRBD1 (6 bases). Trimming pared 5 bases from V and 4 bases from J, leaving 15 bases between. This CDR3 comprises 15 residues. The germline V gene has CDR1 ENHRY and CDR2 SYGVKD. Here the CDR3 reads CAISNRDNLNQPQHF. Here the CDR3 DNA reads TGTGCCATCAGTAACCGGGACAACCTAAATCAGCCCCAGCATTTT.

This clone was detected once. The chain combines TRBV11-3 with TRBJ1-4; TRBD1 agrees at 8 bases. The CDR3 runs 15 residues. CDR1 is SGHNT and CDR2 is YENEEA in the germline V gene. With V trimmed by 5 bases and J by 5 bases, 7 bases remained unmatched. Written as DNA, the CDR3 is TGTGCCAGCAGCACCCGGACAGGGATAAATGAAAAACTGTTTTTT. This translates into CASSTRTGINEKLFF. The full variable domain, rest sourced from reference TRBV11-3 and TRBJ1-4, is EAGVVQSPRYKIIEKKQPVAFWCNPISGHNTLYWYLQNLGQGPELLIRYENEEAVDDSQLPKDRFSAERLKGVDSTLKIQPAELGDSAVYLCASSTRTGINEKLFFGSGTQLSVL.

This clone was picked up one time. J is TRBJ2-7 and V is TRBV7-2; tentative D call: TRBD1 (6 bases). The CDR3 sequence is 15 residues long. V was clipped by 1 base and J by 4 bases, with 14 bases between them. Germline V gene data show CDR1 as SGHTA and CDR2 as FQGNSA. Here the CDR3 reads CASSLVSGELYEQYF. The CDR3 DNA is TGTGCCAGCAGCTTAGTGTCAGGGGAGCTATACGAGCAGTACTTC.

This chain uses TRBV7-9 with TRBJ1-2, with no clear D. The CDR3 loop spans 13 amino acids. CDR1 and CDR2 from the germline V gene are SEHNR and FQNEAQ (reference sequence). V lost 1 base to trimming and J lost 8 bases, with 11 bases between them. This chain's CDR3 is CASSLDPGVGYTF. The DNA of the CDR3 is TGTGCCAGCAGCTTAGATCCCGGGGTCGGCTACACCTTC.

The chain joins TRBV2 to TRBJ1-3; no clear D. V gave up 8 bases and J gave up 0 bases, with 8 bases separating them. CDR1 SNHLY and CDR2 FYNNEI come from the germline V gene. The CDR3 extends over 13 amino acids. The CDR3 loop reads CASGQNSGNTIYF. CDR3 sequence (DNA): TGTGCCAGCGGGCAGAACTCTGGAAACACCATATATTTT.

CDR3 in amino acids: CASSQTGAAAEQYF. DNA for the CDR3: TGTGCCAGCAGTCAGACAGGGGCCGCCGCCGAGCAGTACTTC. V and J are TRBV6-5 and TRBJ2-7, with 8 bases lining up with TRBD1. Germline V gene lookup returns CDR1 MNHEY and CDR2 SVGAGI. The CDR3 sequence is 14 residues long. V lost 5 bases, J lost 6 bases, and 9 bases stayed unmatched.

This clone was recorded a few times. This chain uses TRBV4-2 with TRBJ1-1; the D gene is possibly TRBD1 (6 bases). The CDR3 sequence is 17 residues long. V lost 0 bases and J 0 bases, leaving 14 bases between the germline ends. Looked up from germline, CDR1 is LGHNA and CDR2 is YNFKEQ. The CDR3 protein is CASSQDLDRTMNTEAFF. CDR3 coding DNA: TGTGCCAGCAGCCAAGATTTGGACAGAACGATGAACACTGAAGCTTTCTTT.

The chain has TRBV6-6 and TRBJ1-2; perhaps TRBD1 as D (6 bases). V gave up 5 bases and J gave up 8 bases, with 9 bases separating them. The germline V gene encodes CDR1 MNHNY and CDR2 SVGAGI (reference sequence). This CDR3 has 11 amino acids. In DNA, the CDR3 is TGTGCCAGCAGTGCGGGGGCGGGCTACACCTTC. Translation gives CASSAGAGYTF.

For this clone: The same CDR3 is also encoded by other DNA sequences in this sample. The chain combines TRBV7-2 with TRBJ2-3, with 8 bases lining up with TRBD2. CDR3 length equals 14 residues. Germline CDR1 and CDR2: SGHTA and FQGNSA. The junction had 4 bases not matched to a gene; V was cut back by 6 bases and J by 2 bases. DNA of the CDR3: TGTGCCAGCAGTTTTAGCGGGGCCACAGATACGCAGTATTTT. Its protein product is CASSFSGATDTQYF.

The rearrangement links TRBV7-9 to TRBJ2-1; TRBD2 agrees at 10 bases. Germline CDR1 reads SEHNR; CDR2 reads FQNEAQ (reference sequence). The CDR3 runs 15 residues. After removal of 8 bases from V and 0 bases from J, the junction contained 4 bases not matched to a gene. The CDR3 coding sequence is TGTGCCAGCGACCCTAGCGGGAGCTCCTACAATGAGCAGTTCTTC. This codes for CASDPSGSSYNEQFF.

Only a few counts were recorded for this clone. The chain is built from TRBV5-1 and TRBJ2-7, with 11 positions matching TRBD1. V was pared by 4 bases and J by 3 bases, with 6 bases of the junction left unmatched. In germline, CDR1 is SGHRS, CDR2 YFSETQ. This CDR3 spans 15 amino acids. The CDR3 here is CASSVDRGLVYEQYF. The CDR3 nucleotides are TGCGCCAGCAGCGTGGACAGGGGGCTCGTCTACGAGCAGTACTTC.

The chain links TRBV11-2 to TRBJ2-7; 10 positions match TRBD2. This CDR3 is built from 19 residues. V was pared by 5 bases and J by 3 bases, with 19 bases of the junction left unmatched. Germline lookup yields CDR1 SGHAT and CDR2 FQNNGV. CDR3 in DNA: TGTGCCAGCAGCGTCCCCGGGACACCACTAGCGGGGCTTTACTACGAGCAGTACTTC. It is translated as CASSVPGTPLAGLYYEQYF.

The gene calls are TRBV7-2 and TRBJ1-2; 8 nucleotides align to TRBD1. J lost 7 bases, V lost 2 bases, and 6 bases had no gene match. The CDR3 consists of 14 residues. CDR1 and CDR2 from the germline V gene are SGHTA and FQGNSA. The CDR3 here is CASSLPQGARGYTF. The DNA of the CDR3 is TGTGCCAGCAGCTTACCCCAGGGGGCGCGTGGCTACACCTTC.

This CDR3 reads CSAPIGASSYNEQFF. In DNA, the CDR3 is TGCAGCGCCCCCATTGGTGCGAGCTCCTACAATGAGCAGTTCTTC. This chain connects TRBV29-1 to TRBJ2-1; the D is unclear. Trimming stripped 7 bases from V and 0 bases from J, with 16 bases between. CDR1 and CDR2 (germline): SQVTM, ANQGSEA. There are 15 residues in the CDR3.

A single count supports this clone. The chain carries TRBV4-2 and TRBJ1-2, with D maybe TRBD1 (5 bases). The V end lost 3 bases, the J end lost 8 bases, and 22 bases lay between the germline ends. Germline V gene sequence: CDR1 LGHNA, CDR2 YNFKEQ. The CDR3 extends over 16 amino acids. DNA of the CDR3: TGTGCCAGCAGCCAGAAAGGGACTGGCCAGGACGAGGGCTACACCTTC. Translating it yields CASSQKGTGQDEGYTF.

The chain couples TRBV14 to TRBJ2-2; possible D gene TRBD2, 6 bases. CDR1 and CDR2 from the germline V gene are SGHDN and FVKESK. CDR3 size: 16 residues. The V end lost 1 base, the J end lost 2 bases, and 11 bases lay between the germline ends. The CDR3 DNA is TGTGCCAGCAGCCAAGGGGGTGGACTAAACACCGGGGAGCTGTTTTTT. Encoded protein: CASSQGGGLNTGELFF.